These T cell receptor beta chains were read from a single sample in a study of blood T cells in healthy people across ages. TCRdb re-called the 5' RACE reads through MiXCR, storing one row per CDR3 protein. The sample consists of 1,100,000 or so distinct CDR3 sequences, more than 35% of them appearing once. Sample: blood. The receptors originated from a woman aged 55 to 70 in good health. The CDR3 runs from the conserved cysteine through the conserved F or W. The D gene is left open where the match is weak. Clone size, where shown, is once, few, many, or a class for clones that have expanded.

clone size	V gene	J gene	D gene	CDR3 protein	CDR3 DNA
few	TRBV29-1	TRBJ2-7	TRBD2	CSVAGTSGYEQYF	TGCAGCGTTGCTGGGACTAGCGGATACGAGCAGTACTTC
few	TRBV30	TRBJ2-3	NA	CAWSDGPTGGSDTQYF	TGTGCCTGGAGCGATGGCCCGACAGGAGGAAGTGATACGCAGTATTTT
NA	TRBV6-1	TRBJ2-7	NA	CASSEWTGRGEQYF	TGTGCCAGCAGTGAATGGACGGGCCGGGGCGAGCAGTACTTC
NA	TRBV10-3	TRBJ2-1	TRBD2	CAISDVAGVTYNEQFF	TGTGCCATCAGTGACGTAGCGGGAGTAACCTACAATGAGCAGTTCTTC
few	TRBV25-1	TRBJ2-1	NA	CASSFPGMRYNEQFF	TGTGCCAGCAGTTTCCCGGGAATGCGCTACAATGAGCAGTTCTTC
NA	TRBV5-1	TRBJ1-2	NA	CASSLDEGTAGKYGYTF	TGCGCCAGCAGCTTGGATGAAGGGACGGCGGGTAAGTATGGCTACACCTTC
few	TRBV27	TRBJ1-1	TRBD1	CASSLKAGTGVVTEAFF	TGTGCCAGCAGTCTTAAGGCCGGGACAGGGGTTGTCACTGAAGCTTTCTTT
NA	TRBV29-1	TRBJ2-5	NA	CSVSTMDWPGTQYF	TGCAGCGTGTCTACAATGGACTGGCCCGGGACCCAGTACTTC
few	TRBV12-3/TRBV12-4	TRBJ2-5	NA	CASSVQGQGQYF	TGTGCCAGCAGTGTACAGGGCCAGGGGCAGTACTTC
NA	TRBV9	TRBJ1-2	NA	CASSIIQGYGYTF	TGTGCCAGCAGCATAATACAGGGCTATGGCTACACCTTC
NA	TRBV5-1	TRBJ2-6	TRBD2	CASSWGGGFSGANVLTF	TGCGCCAGCAGCTGGGGCGGGGGTTTCTCTGGGGCCAACGTCCTGACTTTC